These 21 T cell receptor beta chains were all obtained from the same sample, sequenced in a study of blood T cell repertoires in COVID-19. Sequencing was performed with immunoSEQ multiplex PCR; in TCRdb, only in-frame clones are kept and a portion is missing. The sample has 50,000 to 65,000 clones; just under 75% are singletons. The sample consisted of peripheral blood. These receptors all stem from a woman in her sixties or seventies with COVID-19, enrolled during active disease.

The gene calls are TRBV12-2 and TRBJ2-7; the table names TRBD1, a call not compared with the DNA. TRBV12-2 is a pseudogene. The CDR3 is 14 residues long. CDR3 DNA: TGTGCAAGTCGCTCCGACAGGGCCAGCTACGAGCAGTACGTC. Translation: CASRSDRASYEQYV.

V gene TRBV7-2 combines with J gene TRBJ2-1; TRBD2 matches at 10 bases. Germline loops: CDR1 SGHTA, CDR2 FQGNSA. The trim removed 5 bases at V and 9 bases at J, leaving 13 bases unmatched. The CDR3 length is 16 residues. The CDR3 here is CASSVRLAGVPGEQFF. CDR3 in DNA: TGTGCCAGCAGCGTTCGCCTAGCGGGAGTTCCGGGTGAGCAGTTCTTC.

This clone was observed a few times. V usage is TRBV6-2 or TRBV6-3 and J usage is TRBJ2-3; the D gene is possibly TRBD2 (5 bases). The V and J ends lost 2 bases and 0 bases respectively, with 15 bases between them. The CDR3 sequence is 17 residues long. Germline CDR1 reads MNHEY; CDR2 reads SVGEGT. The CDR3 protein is CASSYAPIGGSTDTQYF. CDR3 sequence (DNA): TGTGCCAGCAGTTACGCCCCGATTGGCGGGAGCACAGATACGCAGTATTTT.

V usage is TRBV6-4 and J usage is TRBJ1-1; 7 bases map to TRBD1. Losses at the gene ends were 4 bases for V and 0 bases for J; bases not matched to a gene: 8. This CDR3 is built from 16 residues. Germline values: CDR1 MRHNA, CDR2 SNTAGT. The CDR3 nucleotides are TGTGCCAGCAGTGTCCGGGACAGCCGATTGAACACTGAAGCTTTCTTT. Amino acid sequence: CASSVRDSRLNTEAFF.

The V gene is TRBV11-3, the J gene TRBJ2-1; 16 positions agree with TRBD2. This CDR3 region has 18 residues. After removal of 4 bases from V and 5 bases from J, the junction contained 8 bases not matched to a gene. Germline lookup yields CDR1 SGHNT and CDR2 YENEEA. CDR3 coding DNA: TGTGCCAGCAGCTCATCCGGGACTAGCGGGGGGGCGAACAATGAGCAGTTCTTC. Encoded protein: CASSSSGTSGGANNEQFF.

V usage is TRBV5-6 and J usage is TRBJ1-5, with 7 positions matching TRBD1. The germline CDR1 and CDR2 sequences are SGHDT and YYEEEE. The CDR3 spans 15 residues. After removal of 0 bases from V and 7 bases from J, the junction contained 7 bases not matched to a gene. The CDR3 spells CASSLGLGGSQPQHF. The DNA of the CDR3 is TGTGCCAGCAGCTTGGGACTAGGGGGCTCGCAGCCCCAGCATTTT. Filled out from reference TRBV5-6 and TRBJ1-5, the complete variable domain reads DAGVTQSPTHLIKTRGQQVTLRCSPKSGHDTVSWYQQALGQGPQFIFQYYEEEERQRGNFPDRFSGHQFPNYSSELNVNALLLGDSALYLCASSLGLGGSQPQHFGDGTRLSIL.

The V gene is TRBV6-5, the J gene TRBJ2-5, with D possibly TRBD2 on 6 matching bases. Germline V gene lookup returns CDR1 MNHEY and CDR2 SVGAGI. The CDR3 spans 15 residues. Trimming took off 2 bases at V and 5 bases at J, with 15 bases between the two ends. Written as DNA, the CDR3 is TGTGCCAGCAGTTACGGGGGTCGGGACTTTGAGACCCAGTACTTC. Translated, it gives CASSYGGRDFETQYF.

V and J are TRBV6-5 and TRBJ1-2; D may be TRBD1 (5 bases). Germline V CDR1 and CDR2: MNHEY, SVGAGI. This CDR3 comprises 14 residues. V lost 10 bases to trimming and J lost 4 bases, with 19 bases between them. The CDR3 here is CATLGGGNSYGYTF. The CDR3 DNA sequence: TGTGCCACCCTTGGGGGGGGTAATTCCTATGGCTACACCTTC.

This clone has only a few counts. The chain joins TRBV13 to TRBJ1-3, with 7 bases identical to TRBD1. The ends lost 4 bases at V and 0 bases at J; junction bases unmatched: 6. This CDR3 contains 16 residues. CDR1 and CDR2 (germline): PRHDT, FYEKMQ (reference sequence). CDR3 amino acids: CASSSRQGRSGNTIYF. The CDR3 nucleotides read TGTGCCAGCAGCTCCCGACAGGGACGCTCTGGAAACACCATATATTTT.

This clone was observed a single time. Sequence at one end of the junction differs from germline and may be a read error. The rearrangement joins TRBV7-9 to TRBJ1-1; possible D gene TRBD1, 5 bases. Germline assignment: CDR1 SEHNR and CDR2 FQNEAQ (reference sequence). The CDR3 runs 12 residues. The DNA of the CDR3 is TGTGCCAGCAGCTTAGGGGGAGGGGCCACCGGCTTT. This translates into CASSLGGGATGF.

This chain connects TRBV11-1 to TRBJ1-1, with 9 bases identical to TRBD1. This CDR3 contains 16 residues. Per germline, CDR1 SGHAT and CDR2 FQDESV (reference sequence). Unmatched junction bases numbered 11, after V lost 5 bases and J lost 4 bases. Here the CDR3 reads CASSPQGGQGTTEAFF. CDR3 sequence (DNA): TGTGCCAGCAGCCCACAGGGTGGACAGGGGACCACTGAAGCTTTCTTT.

The CDR3 loop reads CASSLRGQGYNSPLHF. CDR3 in DNA: TGTGCCAGCAGTTTAAGGGGACAGGGTTATAATTCACCCCTCCACTTT. V and J are TRBV27 and TRBJ1-6, with TRBD1 matching 9 bases. Germline loops: CDR1 MNHEY, CDR2 SMNVEV (reference sequence). The V and J ends lost 2 bases and 4 bases, in that order; junction bases with no gene match: 3. This CDR3 has 16 residues.

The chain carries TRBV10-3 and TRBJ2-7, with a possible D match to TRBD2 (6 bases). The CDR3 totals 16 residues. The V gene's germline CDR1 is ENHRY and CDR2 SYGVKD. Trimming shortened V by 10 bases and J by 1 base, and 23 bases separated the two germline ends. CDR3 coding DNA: TGTGCCACGGGGAGTATCAGCCGGGACTTGTCCTACGAGCAGTACTTC. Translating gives CATGSISRDLSYEQYF.

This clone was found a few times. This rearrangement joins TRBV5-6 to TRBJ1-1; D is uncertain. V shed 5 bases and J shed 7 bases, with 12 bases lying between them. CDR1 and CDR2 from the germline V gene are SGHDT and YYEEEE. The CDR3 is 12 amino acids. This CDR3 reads CASRLRFGEAFF. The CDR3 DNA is TGTGCCAGCAGACTTAGATTCGGTGAAGCTTTCTTT.

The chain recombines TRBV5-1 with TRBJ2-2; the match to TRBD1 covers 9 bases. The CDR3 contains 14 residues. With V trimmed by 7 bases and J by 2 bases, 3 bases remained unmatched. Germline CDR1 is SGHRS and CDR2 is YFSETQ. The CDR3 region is CASRDRANTGELFF. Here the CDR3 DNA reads TGCGCCAGCCGGGACAGGGCTAACACCGGGGAGCTGTTTTTT.

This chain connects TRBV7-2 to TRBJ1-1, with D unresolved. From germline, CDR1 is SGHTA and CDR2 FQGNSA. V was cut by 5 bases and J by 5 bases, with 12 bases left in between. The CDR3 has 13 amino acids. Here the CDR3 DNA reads TGTGCCAGCAGCACAATGGAGGGTACTGAAGCTTTCTTT. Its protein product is CASSTMEGTEAFF.

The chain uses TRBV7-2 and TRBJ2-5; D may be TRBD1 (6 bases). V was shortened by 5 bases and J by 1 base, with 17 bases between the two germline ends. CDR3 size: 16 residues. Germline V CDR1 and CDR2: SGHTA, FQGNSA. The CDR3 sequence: CASSHLSTGPQETQYF. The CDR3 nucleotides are TGTGCCAGCAGCCACCTCTCCACAGGGCCCCAAGAGACCCAGTACTTC. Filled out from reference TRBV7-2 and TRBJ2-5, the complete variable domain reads GAGVSQSPSNKVTEKGKDVELRCDPISGHTALYWYRQSLGQGLEFLIYFQGNSAPDKSGLPSDRFSAERTGGSVSTLTIQRTQQEDSAVYLCASSHLSTGPQETQYFGPGTRLLVL.

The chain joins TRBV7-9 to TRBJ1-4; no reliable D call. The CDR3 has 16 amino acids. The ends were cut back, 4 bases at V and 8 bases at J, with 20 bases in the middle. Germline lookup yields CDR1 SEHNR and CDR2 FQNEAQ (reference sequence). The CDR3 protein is CASSSPPGKVGEKLFF. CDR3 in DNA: TGTGCCAGCAGCTCCCCCCCGGGGAAAGTGGGGGAAAAACTGTTTTTT.

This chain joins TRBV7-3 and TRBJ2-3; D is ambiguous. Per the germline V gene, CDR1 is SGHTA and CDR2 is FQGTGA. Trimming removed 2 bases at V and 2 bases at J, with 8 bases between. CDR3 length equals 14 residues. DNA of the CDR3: TGTGCCAGCAGCTTAGGGCAGATCACAGATACGCAGTATTTT. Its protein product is CASSLGQITDTQYF.

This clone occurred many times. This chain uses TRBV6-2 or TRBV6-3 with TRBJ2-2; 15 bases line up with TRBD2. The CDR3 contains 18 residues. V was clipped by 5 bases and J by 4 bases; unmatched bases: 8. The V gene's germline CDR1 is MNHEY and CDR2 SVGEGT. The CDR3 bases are TGTGCCAGCAGTCGCTATCAGGGACTAGCGGGAGGCACCGGGGAGCTGTTTTTT. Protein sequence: CASSRYQGLAGGTGELFF.

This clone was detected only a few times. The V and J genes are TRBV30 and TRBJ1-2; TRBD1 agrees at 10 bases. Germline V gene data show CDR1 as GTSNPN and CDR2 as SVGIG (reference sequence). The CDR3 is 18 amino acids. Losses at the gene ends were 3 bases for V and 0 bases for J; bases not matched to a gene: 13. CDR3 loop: CAWSDTGTGAPANYGYTF. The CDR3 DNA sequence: TGTGCCTGGAGCGATACCGGGACAGGGGCGCCAGCTAACTATGGCTACACCTTC.